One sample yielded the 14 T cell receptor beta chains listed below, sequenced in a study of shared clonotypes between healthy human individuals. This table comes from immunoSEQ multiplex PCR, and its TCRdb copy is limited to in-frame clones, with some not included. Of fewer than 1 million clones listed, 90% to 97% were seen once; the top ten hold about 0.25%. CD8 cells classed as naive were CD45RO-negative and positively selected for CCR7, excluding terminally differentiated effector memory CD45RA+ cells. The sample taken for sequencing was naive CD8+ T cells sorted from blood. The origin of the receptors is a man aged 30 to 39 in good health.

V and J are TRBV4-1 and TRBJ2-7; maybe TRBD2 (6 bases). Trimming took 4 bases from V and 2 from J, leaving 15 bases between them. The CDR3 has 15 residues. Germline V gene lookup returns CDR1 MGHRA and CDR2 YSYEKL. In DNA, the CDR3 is TGCGCCAGCAGCCCTGAGAGGGAGGAAGCCTACGAGCAGTACTTC. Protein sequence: CASSPEREEAYEQYF.

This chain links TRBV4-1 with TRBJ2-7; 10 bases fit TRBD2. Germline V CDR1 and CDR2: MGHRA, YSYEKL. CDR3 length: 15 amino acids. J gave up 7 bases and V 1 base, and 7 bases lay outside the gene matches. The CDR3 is CASSQGSGRVWEQYF. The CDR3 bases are TGCGCCAGCAGCCAAGGAAGCGGGAGGGTCTGGGAGCAGTACTTC.

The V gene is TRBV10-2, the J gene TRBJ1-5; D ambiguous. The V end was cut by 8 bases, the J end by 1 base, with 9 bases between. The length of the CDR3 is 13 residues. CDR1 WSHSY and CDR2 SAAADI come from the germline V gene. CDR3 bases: TGCGCCAGCGTCGAAAGGAGCAATCAGCCCCAGCATTTT. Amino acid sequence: CASVERSNQPQHF.

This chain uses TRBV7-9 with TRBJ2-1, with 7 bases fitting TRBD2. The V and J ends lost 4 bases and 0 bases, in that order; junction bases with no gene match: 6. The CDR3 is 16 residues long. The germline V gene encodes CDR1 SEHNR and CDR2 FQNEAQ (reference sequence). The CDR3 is CASSSSGTISYNEQFF. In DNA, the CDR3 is TGTGCCAGCAGCTCATCTGGGACTATCTCCTACAATGAGCAGTTCTTC.

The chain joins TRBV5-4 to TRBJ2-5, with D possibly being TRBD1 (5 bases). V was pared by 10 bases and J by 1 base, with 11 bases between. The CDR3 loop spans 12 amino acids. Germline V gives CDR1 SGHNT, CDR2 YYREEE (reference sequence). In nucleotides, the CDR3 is TGTGCCGCCGGCAGGGTCCAAGAGACCCAGTACTTC. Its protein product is CAAGRVQETQYF.

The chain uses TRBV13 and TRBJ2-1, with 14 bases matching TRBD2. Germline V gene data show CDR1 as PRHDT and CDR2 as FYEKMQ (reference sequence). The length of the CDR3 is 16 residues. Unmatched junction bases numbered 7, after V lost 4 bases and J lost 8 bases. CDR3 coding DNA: TGTGCCAGCAGCTACCGGGGACTAGCGGGAGAATATGAGCAGTTCTTC. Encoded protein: CASSYRGLAGEYEQFF.

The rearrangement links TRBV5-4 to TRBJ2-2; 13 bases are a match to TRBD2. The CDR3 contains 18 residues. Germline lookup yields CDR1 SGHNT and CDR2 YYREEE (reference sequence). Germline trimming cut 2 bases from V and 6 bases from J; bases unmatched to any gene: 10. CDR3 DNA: TGTGCCAGCAGCTTACTAGCGGGAGGGATCAATCGGCCCGGGGAGCTGTTTTTT. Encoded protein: CASSLLAGGINRPGELFF.

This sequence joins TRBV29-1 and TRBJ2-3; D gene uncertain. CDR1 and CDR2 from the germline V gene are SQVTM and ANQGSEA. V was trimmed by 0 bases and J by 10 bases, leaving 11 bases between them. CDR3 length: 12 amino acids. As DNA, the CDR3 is TGCAGCGTTGAAGATATGGAAATTGCGCAGTATTTT. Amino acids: CSVEDMEIAQYF.

The CDR3 region is CASSVGTSGMYNEQFF. For the CDR3, the DNA is TGTGCCAGCAGCGTAGGGACTAGCGGGATGTACAATGAGCAGTTCTTC. The chain uses TRBV9 and TRBJ2-1, with 12 bases matching TRBD2. Germline CDR1 and CDR2: SGDLS and YYNGEE. The CDR3 is 16 residues long. V shed 0 bases, J shed 4 bases, and the junction held 2 bases outside the gene matches.

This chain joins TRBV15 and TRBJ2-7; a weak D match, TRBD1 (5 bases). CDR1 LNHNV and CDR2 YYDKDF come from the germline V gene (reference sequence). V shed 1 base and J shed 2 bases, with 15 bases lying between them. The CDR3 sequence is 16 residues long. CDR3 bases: TGTGCCACCAGCAGAGTGATTCGGCAGGGAACCTACGAGCAGTACTTC. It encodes CATSRVIRQGTYEQYF.

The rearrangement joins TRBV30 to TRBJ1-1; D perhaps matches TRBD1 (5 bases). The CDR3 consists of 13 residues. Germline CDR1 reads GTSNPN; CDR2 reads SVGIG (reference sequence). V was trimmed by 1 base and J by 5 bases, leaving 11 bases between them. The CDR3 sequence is CAWSEGRGTEAFF. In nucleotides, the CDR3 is TGTGCCTGGAGTGAGGGGCGAGGGACTGAAGCTTTCTTT.

CDR3 residues: CASSVEGASRGQQYF. CDR3 DNA sequence: TGTGCCAGCAGCGTCGAGGGGGCTTCCCGGGGCCAGCAGTACTTC. The gene calls are TRBV9 and TRBJ2-7; 7 bases agree with TRBD1. CDR1 and CDR2 (germline): SGDLS, YYNGEE. The CDR3 covers 15 residues. The V and J ends lost 2 bases and 8 bases, in that order; junction bases with no gene match: 13.

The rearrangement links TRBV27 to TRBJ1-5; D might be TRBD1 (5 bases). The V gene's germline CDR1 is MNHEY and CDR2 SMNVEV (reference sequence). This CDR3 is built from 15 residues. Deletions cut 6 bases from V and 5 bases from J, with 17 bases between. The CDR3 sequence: CASSPEWGVDQPQHF. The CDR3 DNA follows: TGTGCCAGCAGCCCGGAGTGGGGGGTAGATCAGCCCCAGCATTTT.

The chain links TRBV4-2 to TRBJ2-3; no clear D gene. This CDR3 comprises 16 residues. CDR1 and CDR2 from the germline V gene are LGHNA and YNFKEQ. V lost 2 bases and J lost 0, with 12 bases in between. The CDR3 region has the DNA TGTGCCAGCAGCCAACTATGGGCGGATAGCACAGATACGCAGTATTTT. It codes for CASSQLWADSTDTQYF.